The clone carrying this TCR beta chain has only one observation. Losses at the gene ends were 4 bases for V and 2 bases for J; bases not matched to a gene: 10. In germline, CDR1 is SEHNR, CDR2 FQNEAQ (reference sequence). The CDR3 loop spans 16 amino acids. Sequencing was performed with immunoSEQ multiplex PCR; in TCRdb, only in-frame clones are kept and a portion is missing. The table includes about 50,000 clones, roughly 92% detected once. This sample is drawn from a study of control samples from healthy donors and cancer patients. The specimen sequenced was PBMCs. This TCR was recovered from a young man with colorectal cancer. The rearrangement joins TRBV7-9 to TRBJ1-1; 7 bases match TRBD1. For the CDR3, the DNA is TGTGCCAGCAGCTCGGGACAGCCAGAAACCAACACTGAAGCTTTCTTT. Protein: CASSSGQPETNTEAFF.